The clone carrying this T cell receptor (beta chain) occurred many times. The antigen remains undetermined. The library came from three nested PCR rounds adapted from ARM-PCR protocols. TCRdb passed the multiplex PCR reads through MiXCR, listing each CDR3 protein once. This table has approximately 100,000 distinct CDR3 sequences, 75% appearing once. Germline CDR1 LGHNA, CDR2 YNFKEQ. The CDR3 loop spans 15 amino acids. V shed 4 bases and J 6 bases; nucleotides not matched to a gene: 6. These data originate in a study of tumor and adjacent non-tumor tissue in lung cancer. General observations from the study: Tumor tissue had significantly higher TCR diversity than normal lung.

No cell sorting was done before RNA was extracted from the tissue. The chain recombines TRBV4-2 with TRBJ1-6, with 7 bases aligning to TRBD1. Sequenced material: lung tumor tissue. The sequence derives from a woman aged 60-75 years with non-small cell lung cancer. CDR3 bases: TGTGCCAGCAGCCCCCAGGGACAGCTTAATTCACCCCTCCACTTT. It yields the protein CASSPQGQLNSPLHF.